This section outlines one T cell receptor beta chain sequence together with its context. The antigen it binds to is not known. No base-level quality is on record; no much larger clone is a single base apart. The time point label for this specimen denotes: about 28 days (+/-7) after the second vaccine dose. Read against the paper, the sample's treatment or condition label means: meningococcal conjugate vaccine given as trial control. Vaccinee samples were obtained from the UK trials COV001 and COV002, which included a single-blind randomized controlled phase 2/3 trial of AZD1222 (ChAdOx1 nCoV-19) in healthy adults. For TCRbeta chain sequencing, PBMC samples were collected from trial participants at day 0 and at day 28 after the second dose. The CDR3 regions of human TCRbeta chains were subjected to immunosequencing. Under the source paper's analysis protocol: Repertoire TCRs were checked for matches against a reference library of SARS-CoV-2-specific TCRs that had been generated using the MIRA antigen-specificity platform. Breadth was defined as the fraction of unique TCRs that were SARS-CoV-2-associated. Depth was defined as the fraction of total T cells that were SARS-CoV-2-associated. Using the MIRA data, each spike-specific TCR was assigned both to the spike region to which the TCR was reactive and to a CD4 or CD8 class. Log10-transformed breadth and depth values were compared by one-way ANOVA with Sidak's multiple comparisons tests. TCRdb took over this immuneACCESS table, retaining in-frame rearrangements with V and J assigned. Such tables are incomplete; in checked studies, under half of the missing clones stem from an unresolved V gene, and the remainder is unexplained. V and J calls and clone size follow that table, whereas D and trimming were derived from the DNA. This sample has 150,000 to 200,000 clones in its table, and more than 90% of those were observed once. The ten largest clones add up to 3.6% of the sample.

From the germline V gene, CDR1 is MDHEN and CDR2 is SYDVKM. The CDR3, cysteine through phenylalanine, is 18 amino acids long. Only the CDR3 DNA stays, 54 bases, in frame from base 1. At the junction V is shortened by 0 bases and J by 4 bases, with 18 bases in between. The record originates from a study of T cell responses to AZD1222 COVID-19 vaccine (dated by TCRdb to about 2021). As for the study more broadly: TCR sequencing covered over 230 trial participants: around 210 given two doses of AZD1222 and 26 given two doses of MenACWY control vaccine. Enrollment into the trials was organized by age into subgroups of 18-55, 56-69 and 70-plus years, and those subgroups contained approximately 160, 26 and 62 TCR-sequenced participants, respectively. General study outcomes and caveats: Participants were mostly white British, with more females than males. The authors suggested clonal diversity may have been underestimated. A significant rise in spike-specific TCR breadth and depth was observed after two AZD1222 doses relative to day 0 and relative to MenACWY recipients. Because no day 14 peak-response samples were available, repertoires were characterized only after the peak T cell response. Nearly half of unique spike-specific TCRs reportedly recognized epitopes outside regions mutated in the B.1.351 and B.1.1.7 variants. The vaccine-associated CD4 TCRs covered the entire spike protein, and the dominant responses fell in regions 160-218 and 743-854. In the small 56-69-year group, the increase in depth fell short of significance, most likely because of low power. Conclusions about previously exposed vaccinees were limited because only a handful of AZD1222 recipients were SARS-CoV-2 seropositive at baseline.

The sequence is built from TRBV28 and TRBJ1-4; the D gene is possibly TRBD1, with 5 bases matching. The TCR was taken from an adult who received the MenACWY meningococcal vaccine as a control. The specimen was peripheral blood, collected 28 days after the second dose of the MenACWY control vaccine. The encoded CDR3 is CASSLWRGTGSFNEKLFF. The nucleotide sequence is TGTGCCAGCAGTTTATGGAGGGGCACAGGTAGTTTTAATGAAAAACTGTTTTTT.